The entry that follows covers one T cell receptor (beta chain) sequence. Its antigen is not yet known. This may come from a read error, since a much larger clone is one base off. The data stem from a study of T-cell reconstitution after alpha-beta-depleted transplantation in children (dated by TCRdb to about 2016). As for the study more broadly: Using TCR repertoire profiling, the study quantitatively followed how T-cell immune reconstitution unfolded in children after TCRalphabeta/CD19-depleted allogeneic hematopoietic cell transplantation.

Explained via the paper, the treatment or condition label denotes: allogeneic hematopoietic cell transplantation with graft depleted of TCRalphabeta T cells and CD19 B cells. Transplant recipients were children who received TCRalphabeta/CD19-depleted allogeneic hematopoietic cell grafts. The paper as a whole reports these results and caveats: The high TCRbeta diversity at day 60 in some patients was ascribed to recipient T cells and intrathymic progenitors that had survived conditioning. Over the following months the frequencies of hyperexpanded clones went down, and after one year T-cell counts and TCRbeta diversity were mostly credited to newly produced T cells. Apparently early alphabetaT-cell count recovery about two months after transplant reportedly relied on only several hundred rapidly expanded clones derived from non-depleted graft cells.

Including cysteine and phenylalanine, the CDR3 has 14 amino acids. Just CDR3 DNA is preserved here, 42 bases in frame from base 1. V sheds 2 bases and J sheds 1 base, leaving 8 bases between their ends. From the germline V gene, CDR1 is SGHTA and CDR2 is FQGNSA. Libraries were built with PCR. For sequencing, an Illumina HiSeq 2500 was employed. TCR libraries were prepared with molecular barcoding, using unique molecular identifiers to normalize TCRbeta repertoire quantification. TCRdb trimmed the raw reads at Q25, called clones with MiXCR and kept productive beta chains. Each CDR3 protein gets just one entry, which takes the most common genes and DNA from the rows behind it. In all, the sample holds 200,000 or so distinct CDR3 sequences, and approximately 7% of those were seen once. Together, the top ten hold about 5.5% of the sample.

This TCR derives from a boy aged 2 to 10 with acute lymphoblastic leukemia, due to receive a stem cell transplant. The V and J genes are TRBV7-2 and TRBJ2-5, with the D gene not confidently named. The specimen comprised PBMCs, sampled before TCRalphabeta/CD19-depleted stem cell transplant. The CDR3 sequence is CASSLTEAQETQYF. The sequenced DNA: TGTGCCAGCAGCTTAACTGAAGCCCAAGAGACCCAGTACTTC.